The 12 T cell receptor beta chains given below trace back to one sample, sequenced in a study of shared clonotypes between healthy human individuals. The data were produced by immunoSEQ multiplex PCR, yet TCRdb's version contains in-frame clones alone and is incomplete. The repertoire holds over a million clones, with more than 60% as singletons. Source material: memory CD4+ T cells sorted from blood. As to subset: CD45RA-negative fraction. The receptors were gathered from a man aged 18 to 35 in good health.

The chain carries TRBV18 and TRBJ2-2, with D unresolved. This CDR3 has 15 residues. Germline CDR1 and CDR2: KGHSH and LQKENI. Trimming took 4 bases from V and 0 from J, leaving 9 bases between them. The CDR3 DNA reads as TGTGCCAGCTCACTCAGTCGAACGAACACCGGGGAGCTGTTTTTT. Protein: CASSLSRTNTGELFF. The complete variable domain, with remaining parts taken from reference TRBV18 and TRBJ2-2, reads NAGVMQNPRHLVRRRGQEARLRCSPMKGHSHVYWYRQLPEEGLKFMVYLQKENIIDESGMPKERFSAEFPKEGPSILRIQQVVRGDSAAYFCASSLSRTNTGELFFGEGSRLTVL.

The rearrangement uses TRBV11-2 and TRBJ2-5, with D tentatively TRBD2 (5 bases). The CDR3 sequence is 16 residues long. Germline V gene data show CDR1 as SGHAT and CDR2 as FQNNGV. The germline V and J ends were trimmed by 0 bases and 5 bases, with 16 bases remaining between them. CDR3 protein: CASSLDNTGVGETQYF. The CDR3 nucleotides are TGTGCCAGCAGCTTAGATAATACCGGGGTAGGCGAGACCCAGTACTTC.

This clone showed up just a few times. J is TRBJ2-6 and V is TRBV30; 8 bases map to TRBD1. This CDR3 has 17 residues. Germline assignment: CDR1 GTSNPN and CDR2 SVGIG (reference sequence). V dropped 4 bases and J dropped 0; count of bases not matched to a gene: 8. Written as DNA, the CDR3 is TGTGCCTGGATTCCGGACAGGGTTCGCTCTGGGGCCAACGTCCTGACTTTC. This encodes CAWIPDRVRSGANVLTF. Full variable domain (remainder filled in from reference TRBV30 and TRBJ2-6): SQTIHQWPATLVQPVGSPLSLECTVEGTSNPNLYWYRQAAGRGLQLLFYSVGIGQISSEVPQNLSASRPQDRQFILSSKKLLLSDSGFYLCAWIPDRVRSGANVLTFGAGSRLTVL.

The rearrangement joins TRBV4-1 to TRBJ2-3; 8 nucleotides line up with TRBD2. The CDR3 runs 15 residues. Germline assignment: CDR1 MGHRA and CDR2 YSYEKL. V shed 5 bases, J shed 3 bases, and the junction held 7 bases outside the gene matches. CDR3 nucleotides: TGCGCCAGCAGCTACGGACTAGCCTCTACAGATACGCAGTATTTT. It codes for CASSYGLASTDTQYF.

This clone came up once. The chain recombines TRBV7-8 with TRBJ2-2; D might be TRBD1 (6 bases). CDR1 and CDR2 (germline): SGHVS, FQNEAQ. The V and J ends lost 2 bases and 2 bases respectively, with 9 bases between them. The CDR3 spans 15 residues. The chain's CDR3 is CASSLRGFNTGELFF. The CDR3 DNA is TGTGCCAGCAGCTTAAGGGGGTTCAACACCGGGGAGCTGTTTTTT. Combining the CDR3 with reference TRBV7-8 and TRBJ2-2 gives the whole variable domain GAGVSQSPRYKVAKRGQDVALRCDPISGHVSLFWYQQALGQGPEFLTYFQNEAQLDKSGLPSDRFFAERPEGSVSTLKIQRTQQEDSAVYLCASSLRGFNTGELFFGEGSRLTVL.

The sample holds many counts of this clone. The CDR3 sequence is CASSPTPREKLFF. CDR3 DNA sequence: TGTGCCAGCAGCCCCACCCCCAGGGAAAAACTGTTTTTT. The gene calls are TRBV9 and TRBJ1-4; no firm D call. Germline V CDR1 and CDR2: SGDLS, YYNGEE. The CDR3 length is 13 residues. Trimming cost V 4 bases and J 8 bases, with 12 bases left between them. Looking up the rest from reference TRBV9 and TRBJ1-4 gives the full variable domain: DSGVTQTPKHLITATGQRVTLRCSPRSGDLSVYWYQQSLDQGLQFLIQYYNGEERAKGNILERFSAQQFPDLHSELNLSSLELGDSALYFCASSPTPREKLFFGSGTQLSVL.

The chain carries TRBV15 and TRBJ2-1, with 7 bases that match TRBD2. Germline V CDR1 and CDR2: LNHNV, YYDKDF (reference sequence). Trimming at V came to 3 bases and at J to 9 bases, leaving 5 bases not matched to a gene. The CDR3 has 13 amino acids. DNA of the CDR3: TGTGCCACCAGCAGGCACGGGACTACTGAGCAGTTCTTC. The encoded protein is CATSRHGTTEQFF.

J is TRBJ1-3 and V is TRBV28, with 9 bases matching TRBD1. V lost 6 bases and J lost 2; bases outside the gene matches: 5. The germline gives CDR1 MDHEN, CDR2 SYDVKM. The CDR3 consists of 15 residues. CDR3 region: CASRRTGAPGNTIYF. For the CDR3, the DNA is TGTGCCAGCAGACGGACAGGGGCCCCTGGAAACACCATATATTTT.

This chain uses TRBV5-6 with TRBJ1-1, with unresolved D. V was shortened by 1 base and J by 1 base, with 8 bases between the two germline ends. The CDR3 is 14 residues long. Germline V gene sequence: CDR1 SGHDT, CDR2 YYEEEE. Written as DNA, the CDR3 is TGTGCCAGCAGCTTGAGGGTAGCGAACACTGAAGCTTTCTTT. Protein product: CASSLRVANTEAFF. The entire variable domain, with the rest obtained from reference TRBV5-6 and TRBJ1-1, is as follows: DAGVTQSPTHLIKTRGQQVTLRCSPKSGHDTVSWYQQALGQGPQFIFQYYEEEERQRGNFPDRFSGHQFPNYSSELNVNALLLGDSALYLCASSLRVANTEAFFGQGTRLTVV.

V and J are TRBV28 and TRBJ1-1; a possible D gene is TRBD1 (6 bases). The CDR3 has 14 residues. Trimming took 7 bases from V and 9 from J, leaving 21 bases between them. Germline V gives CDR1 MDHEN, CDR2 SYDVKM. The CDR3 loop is CASTLIGGPAKAFF. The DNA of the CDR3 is TGTGCCAGCACCCTCATCGGGGGGCCGGCTAAAGCTTTCTTT.

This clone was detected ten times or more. The DNA for the CDR3 is TGTGCTAGCGGGAGGGAAGTAAGGGAGACCCAGTACTTC. As protein: CASGREVRETQYF. This sequence joins TRBV2 and TRBJ2-5; 11 positions match TRBD2. The germline CDR1 and CDR2 sequences are SNHLY and FYNNEI. CDR3 length: 13 residues.

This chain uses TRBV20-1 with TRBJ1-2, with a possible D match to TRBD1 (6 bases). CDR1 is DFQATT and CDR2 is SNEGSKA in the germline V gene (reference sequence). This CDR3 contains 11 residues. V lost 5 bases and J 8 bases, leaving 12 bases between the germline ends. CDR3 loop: CSARGAGGYTF. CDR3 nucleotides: TGCAGTGCTCGGGGGGCGGGAGGCTACACCTTC.